This T cell receptor (beta chain) was observed in a study of T cell responses to AZD1222 COVID-19 vaccine. As for the study in general: Whether given at about 4 or about 12 weeks, second doses were pooled.

Study-wide findings and caveats: Regions 160-218 and 743-854 held dominance among vaccine-associated CD4 TCRs, which spanned spike. Clonal diversity may have been underestimated in mostly white British donors. Vaccination with two AZD1222 doses was followed by a rise in Spike-specific TCR breadth and depth.

The CDR3 spans 14 residues. V lost 9 bases and J 0 bases, leaving 15 bases between the germline ends. In germline, CDR1 is SGHKS, CDR2 YYEKEE (reference sequence). Comments on this clone: What it binds is unknown.

Clones were read by immunoSEQ multiplex PCR, and TCRdb kept only the in-frame ones, dropping some. The table includes 120,000 or so clones, under 95% detected once. The sequencing here drew on peripheral blood, taken on day 0 of AZD1222 vaccination. The sequence was collected from an adult in good health. The chain has TRBV5-5 and TRBJ1-1; D gene ambiguous. The CDR3 coding sequence is TGTGCCACACATAGAAGGGAGGTGAACACTGAAGCTTTCTTT. It encodes CATHRREVNTEAFF.